Listed here are 32 T cell receptor beta chains from one sample, sequenced in a study of blood T cells in healthy people across ages. Primed by a sample-barcoded 5' primer and a J-beta primer mix, a second PCR proceeded for about 7 to 12 cycles. TCRdb reanalysed the 5' RACE reads using MiXCR and keeps one entry per CDR3 protein. Of roughly 1,500,000 distinct CDR3 sequences listed, 42% are singletons. What was sequenced was blood. The receptors come from a woman aged 18-35 years in good health.

There are a few counts of this clonotype. The V gene is TRBV2, the J gene TRBJ2-7; a possible D gene is TRBD1 (6 bases). CDR1 SNHLY and CDR2 FYNNEI come from the germline V gene. The V end was cut by 11 bases, the J end by 6 bases, with 17 bases between. The CDR3 consists of 12 residues. Here the CDR3 DNA reads TGTGCCGTCTACCAGGGGAGTGGCGAGCAGTACTTC. Translating gives CAVYQGSGEQYF.

The CDR3 protein is CAWGENTEGAQYF. DNA for the CDR3: TGTGCCTGGGGGGAGAACACAGAGGGGGCCCAGTACTTC. The rearrangement uses TRBV30 and TRBJ2-5; weak D call: TRBD1 (6 bases). The germline gives CDR1 GTSNPN, CDR2 SVGIG (reference sequence). This CDR3 spans 13 amino acids. Trimming left V 5 bases short and J 9 bases short, with 19 bases between.

The chain recombines TRBV5-1 with TRBJ1-6; no firm D call. The CDR3 is 13 residues long. Germline V gene lookup returns CDR1 SGHRS and CDR2 YFSETQ. The germline V and J ends were trimmed by 6 bases and 4 bases, with 8 bases remaining between them. CDR3 DNA sequence: TGCGCCAGCAAGCAGCCTTATAATTCACCCCTCCACTTT. It is translated as CASKQPYNSPLHF.

This clonotype was detected ten times or more. This chain links TRBV4-1 with TRBJ1-6, with D possibly being TRBD1 (5 bases). The CDR3 runs to 12 residues. Germline CDR1 reads MGHRA; CDR2 reads YSYEKL. The V gene lost 4 bases and the J gene lost 9 bases, with 7 bases spanning the gap. As DNA, the CDR3 is TGCGCCAGCAGCCCCACAGGTTCACCCCTCCACTTT. It codes for CASSPTGSPLHF.

This clonotype was seen only a few times. The J gene is TRBJ2-4, the V gene TRBV4-2; 15 nucleotides align to TRBD2. The CDR3 sequence is 15 residues long. Trimming cost V 1 base and J 8 bases; bases outside gene matches: 0. CDR1 and CDR2 (germline): LGHNA, YNFKEQ. The CDR3 protein is CASSQGTSGGDIQYF. The CDR3 DNA follows: TGTGCCAGCAGCCAAGGGACTAGCGGGGGGGACATTCAGTACTTC.

The V gene is TRBV7-3, the J gene TRBJ2-5; D ambiguous. Trimming removed 1 base at V and 2 bases at J, with 11 bases between. CDR1 and CDR2 (germline): SGHTA, FQGTGA. The CDR3 length is 15 residues. CDR3 in amino acids: CASSLSSSRQETQYF. The CDR3 nucleotides are TGTGCCAGCAGCTTAAGTAGTAGCAGACAAGAGACCCAGTACTTC.

This chain joins TRBV7-2 and TRBJ1-5; TRBD1 matches 8 bases. Germline V gene data show CDR1 as SGHTA and CDR2 as FQGNSA. This CDR3 spans 15 amino acids. V lost 1 base to trimming and J lost 6 bases; unmatched junction nucleotides: 5. CDR3 in amino acids: CASSLVGTGTQPQHF. CDR3 coding DNA: TGTGCCAGCAGCTTAGTTGGGACAGGAACTCAGCCCCAGCATTTT.

A few counts support this clonotype. The chain uses TRBV4-2 and TRBJ2-1, with 8 bases fitting TRBD2. Germline V gives CDR1 LGHNA, CDR2 YNFKEQ. The CDR3 is 15 amino acids. J was trimmed by 6 bases and V by 1 base; bases with no gene match: 5. The CDR3, as DNA: TGTGCCAGCAGCCAAGGATTAGCGGGGATCAATGAGCAGTTCTTC. Residues: CASSQGLAGINEQFF.

This clonotype was counted a few times. The genes are TRBV28 and TRBJ2-7; D assignment may be TRBD1 or TRBD2 (5 bases each). Trimming pared 0 bases from V and 2 bases from J, leaving 14 bases between. Germline lookup yields CDR1 MDHEN and CDR2 SYDVKM. This CDR3 contains 16 residues. Here the CDR3 DNA reads TGTGCCAGCAGTTTATGGGGAGAGGGGTCGGCCTACGAGCAGTACTTC. It codes for CASSLWGEGSAYEQYF.

This clonotype was seen just once. V and J are TRBV18 and TRBJ1-2, with TRBD1 as a possible D gene (5 bases). This CDR3 has 14 amino acids. Per germline, CDR1 KGHSH and CDR2 LQKENI. V lost 6 bases, J lost 6 bases, and 17 bases lay in between. The CDR3 DNA reads as TGTGCCAGCTCGCCCAGGAACGGGGCTCATGGCTACACCTTC. Its protein product is CASSPRNGAHGYTF.

The chain joins TRBV25-1 to TRBJ1-1, with a weak D call TRBD1 (6 bases). The germline V gene encodes CDR1 MGHDK and CDR2 SYGVNS. Trimming removed 6 bases at V and 5 bases at J, with 22 bases between. The CDR3 is 16 residues long. The CDR3 loop reads CASSRGGAAGKTEAFF. The CDR3 DNA sequence: TGTGCCAGCAGCCGGGGGGGCGCGGCTGGGAAAACTGAAGCTTTCTTT.

The CDR3 region has the DNA TGCAGTGCTAGAGGTCTAGGGACACCATATGGCTACACCTTC. Translated: CSARGLGTPYGYTF. The chain has TRBV20-1 and TRBJ1-2, with D tentatively TRBD1 (6 bases). The CDR3 length is 14 residues. V gave up 1 base and J gave up 5 bases, with 14 bases separating them. Germline CDR1 is DFQATT and CDR2 is SNEGSKA (reference sequence).

The V call is TRBV11-2, the J call TRBJ2-4, with a weak D call TRBD2 (6 bases). Per the germline V gene, CDR1 is SGHAT and CDR2 is FQNNGV. CDR3 length: 13 amino acids. V gave up 0 bases and J gave up 9 bases, with 9 bases separating them. The CDR3 reads CASSLDAGGIQYF. CDR3 bases: TGTGCCAGCAGCTTAGATGCCGGGGGCATTCAGTACTTC.

The chain couples TRBV20-1 to TRBJ2-7, with 10 positions matching TRBD2. The germline gives CDR1 DFQATT, CDR2 SNEGSKA (reference sequence). The CDR3 has 16 amino acids. With V trimmed by 0 bases and J by 4 bases, 9 bases remained unmatched. CDR3 protein: CSAREEIGTSAYEQYF. CDR3 nucleotides: TGCAGTGCTAGAGAAGAGATCGGGACTAGCGCTTACGAGCAGTACTTC.

The chain has TRBV5-1 and TRBJ2-3; TRBD1 aligns across 8 bases. There are 18 residues in the CDR3. V was clipped by 3 bases and J by 0 bases; unmatched bases: 12. Germline values: CDR1 SGHRS, CDR2 YFSETQ. The CDR3 DNA is TGCGCCAGCAGCTGGACAGGGCCAAGCTTACTTAGCACAGATACGCAGTATTTT. Translating gives CASSWTGPSLLSTDTQYF.

The V call is TRBV20-1, the J call TRBJ2-1, with D possibly being TRBD1 or TRBD2 (5 bases each). Per germline, CDR1 DFQATT and CDR2 SNEGSKA (reference sequence). This CDR3 contains 14 residues. The V gene lost 5 bases and the J gene lost 6 bases, with 17 bases spanning the gap. CDR3 sequence (DNA): TGCAGTGCTGGGGACGCACTAGGAGGCAATGAGCAGTTCTTC. Amino acid sequence: CSAGDALGGNEQFF.

There are a few counts of this clonotype. The J gene is TRBJ2-7, the V gene TRBV20-1, with D possibly being TRBD2 (7 bases). CDR1 is DFQATT, CDR2 SNEGSKA, per germline (reference sequence). V was clipped by 8 bases and J by 0 bases, with 11 bases between them. The CDR3 is made up of 12 amino acids. CDR3 protein: CSRGDNSYEQYF. DNA of the CDR3: TGCAGTCGGGGGGACAACTCCTACGAGCAGTACTTC.

Note on this clonotype: Given a much more abundant clone one base away, this may be a read error. The chain joins TRBV6-5 to TRBJ2-6; TRBD1 might be the D (6 bases). Per the germline V gene, CDR1 is MNHEY and CDR2 is SVGAGI. Trimming pared 6 bases from V and 0 bases from J, leaving 9 bases between. The CDR3 is made up of 15 amino acids. In nucleotides, the CDR3 is TGTGCCAGCAGGCCGGACAGCTCTGGGGCCAACGTCCTGACTTTC. Translation: CASRPDSSGANVLTF.

The rearrangement links TRBV20-1 to TRBJ2-4; 7 nucleotides line up with TRBD2. The end of the DNA is better explained by TRBJ2-5, so the J call may be wrong. The CDR3 sequence is 16 residues long. The V gene's germline CDR1 is DFQATT and CDR2 SNEGSKA (reference sequence). For the CDR3, the DNA is TGCAGTGCTAGAGTAATCGGGTGGTCGGGAGGAGAGACCCAGTACTTC. This codes for CSARVIGWSGGETQYF.

The CDR3 region has the DNA TGTGCCAGCTCACCACCCAATAATTCACCCCTCCACTTT. Translating it yields CASSPPNNSPLHF. The V call is TRBV18, the J call TRBJ1-6; no clear D gene. In germline, CDR1 is KGHSH, CDR2 LQKENI. Trimming removed 0 bases at V and 5 bases at J, with 2 bases between. This CDR3 comprises 13 residues.

The chain combines TRBV20-1 with TRBJ2-5; the match to TRBD2 covers 10 bases. The DNA matches TRBJ2-7 better at its end, which makes the J call doubtful. CDR3 length equals 14 residues. Germline CDR1 reads DFQATT; CDR2 reads SNEGSKA (reference sequence). The CDR3 bases are TGCAGTGCTAGAGGACTAGCGGGCCCCCTCGAGCAGTACTTC. It specifies CSARGLAGPLEQYF.

This clonotype was counted between two and nine times. This chain connects TRBV5-1 to TRBJ2-7; D gene ambiguous. The CDR3 extends over 13 amino acids. Trimming took off 6 bases at V and 0 bases at J, with 10 bases between the two ends. The germline V gene has CDR1 SGHRS and CDR2 YFSETQ. The CDR3 DNA sequence: TGCGCCAGCAACAGCGATAACTCCTACGAGCAGTACTTC. This encodes CASNSDNSYEQYF.

This clonotype showed up just a few times. The J gene is TRBJ2-5, the V gene TRBV7-9, with D perhaps TRBD1 or TRBD2 (6 bases each). Matching the DNA end better, TRBJ2-7 makes the J call doubtful. CDR3 length: 13 amino acids. The germline V gene has CDR1 SEHNR and CDR2 FQNEAQ (reference sequence). This CDR3 reads CASSSEGGYEQYF. The CDR3 DNA reads as TGTGCCAGCAGCTCCGAGGGGGGCTACGAGCAGTACTTC.

This rearrangement joins TRBV5-5 to TRBJ1-5, with D uncertain. The germline gives CDR1 SGHKS, CDR2 YYEKEE (reference sequence). The CDR3 runs 14 residues. Trimming took 2 bases from V and 6 from J, leaving 12 bases between them. CDR3 protein: CASSFAEEGQPQHF. CDR3 DNA: TGTGCCAGCAGCTTCGCGGAGGAAGGTCAGCCCCAGCATTTT.

The genes are TRBV4-1 and TRBJ2-7; D may be TRBD2 (6 bases). In germline, CDR1 is MGHRA, CDR2 YSYEKL. The CDR3 is 14 amino acids. V lost 4 bases and J lost 4, with 14 bases in between. The CDR3 protein is CASSRGVDLYEQYF. CDR3 sequence (DNA): TGCGCCAGCAGCCGGGGGGTAGACCTATACGAGCAGTACTTC.

A few counts support this clonotype. The rearrangement links TRBV12-3 or TRBV12-4 to TRBJ2-3; TRBD1 matches at 9 bases. After removal of 2 bases from V and 5 bases from J, the junction contained 5 bases not matched to a gene. This CDR3 has 15 residues. The CDR3 sequence: CASSLRDRDGDTQYF. The DNA of the CDR3 is TGTGCCAGCAGTTTAAGGGACAGGGATGGAGATACGCAGTATTTT.

There are a few counts of this clonotype. This chain connects TRBV4-2 to TRBJ2-5; tentative D call: TRBD1 (6 bases). Deletions cut 4 bases from V and 3 bases from J, with 12 bases between. This CDR3 has 14 residues. The V gene's germline CDR1 is LGHNA and CDR2 YNFKEQ. The CDR3 loop reads CASSRTQGKETQYF. The CDR3, as DNA: TGTGCCAGCAGCCGCACTCAGGGGAAAGAGACCCAGTACTTC.

J is TRBJ1-6 and V is TRBV27; D unresolved. Germline V gene data show CDR1 as MNHEY and CDR2 as SMNVEV (reference sequence). The CDR3 contains 12 residues. V was shortened by 3 bases and J by 9 bases, with 6 bases between the two germline ends. This CDR3 reads CASSFWSSPLHF. CDR3 sequence (DNA): TGTGCCAGCAGTTTCTGGTCTTCACCCCTCCACTTT.

In this sample, this clonotype turned up a few times. This rearrangement joins TRBV5-1 to TRBJ1-1; D uncertain. V was shortened by 4 bases and J by 10 bases, with 11 bases between the two germline ends. The germline CDR1 and CDR2 sequences are SGHRS and YFSETQ. This CDR3 is built from 11 residues. The CDR3 DNA follows: TGCGCCAGCAGCGCGGGTCGTGGAGCTTTCTTT. The encoded protein is CASSAGRGAFF.

In this sample, this clonotype turned up a few times. This chain links TRBV7-6 with TRBJ2-3; 7 positions agree with TRBD2. CDR1 and CDR2 (germline): SGHVS, FNYEAQ. This CDR3 spans 15 amino acids. Losses at the gene ends were 1 base for V and 2 bases for J; bases not matched to a gene: 3. The DNA of the CDR3 is TGTGCCAGCAGCTTAGAAGGGAGGGACACAGATACGCAGTATTTT. Translated: CASSLEGRDTDTQYF.

V and J are TRBV18 and TRBJ1-2, with 7 bases identical to TRBD1. The CDR3 runs to 15 residues. V was pared by 3 bases and J by 6 bases, with 10 bases of the junction left unmatched. In germline, CDR1 is KGHSH, CDR2 LQKENI. The CDR3 loop is CASSPQLTGTDGYTF. The CDR3 DNA sequence: TGTGCCAGCTCACCGCAGCTGACAGGGACTGATGGCTACACCTTC.

There are a few counts of this clonotype. This chain uses TRBV25-1 with TRBJ1-2; D is uncertain. V was pared by 3 bases and J by 3 bases, with 11 bases between. The CDR3 length is 14 residues. CDR1 is MGHDK, CDR2 SYGVNS, per germline. The CDR3: CASSELRMDYGYTF. The CDR3 bases are TGTGCCAGCAGTGAGCTCCGTATGGACTATGGCTACACCTTC.